These 4 T cell receptor beta chains originate from one sample sequenced in a study of blood T cell repertoires in COVID-19. Assay used: immunoSEQ multiplex PCR; TCRdb lists only in-frame clones, some missing. The sample records fewer than 500,000 clones, about 85% being singletons. What was sequenced was PBMCs or T cells enriched from blood (not recorded which). These receptors came from a woman between 18 and 30 years old who had recovered from COVID-19.

The genes are TRBV2 and TRBJ2-6, with 9 bases that match TRBD2. The V segment lost 1 base and the J segment 2 bases; nucleotides outside the gene matches: 6. The CDR3 has 18 residues. Germline V lookup: CDR1 SNHLY, CDR2 FYNNEI. As DNA, the CDR3 is TGTGCCAGCAGTGAAGGGGGTCTAGCGGGGCCTGGGGCCAACGTCCTGACTTTC. As protein: CASSEGGLAGPGANVLTF. The full variable domain, its missing parts supplied by reference TRBV2 and TRBJ2-6, is EPEVTQTPSHQVTQMGQEVILRCVPISNHLYFYWYRQILGQKVEFLVSFYNNEISEKSEIFDDQFSVERPDGSNFTLKIRSTKLEDSAMYFCASSEGGLAGPGANVLTFGAGSRLTVL.

The gene calls are TRBV7-9 and TRBJ2-7, with 7 positions matching TRBD2. Germline assignment: CDR1 SEHNR and CDR2 FQNEAQ (reference sequence). V was clipped by 3 bases and J by 2 bases; unmatched bases: 7. The length of the CDR3 is 15 residues. CDR3: CASSLREGNPYEQYF. The CDR3 nucleotides read TGTGCCAGCAGCTTGAGGGAGGGAAATCCCTACGAGCAGTACTTC.

The genes are TRBV10-3 and TRBJ1-1; 7 positions agree with TRBD1. Trimming took 8 bases from V and 1 from J; bases not matched to a gene: 4. Germline V lookup: CDR1 ENHRY, CDR2 SYGVKD. The CDR3 is made up of 13 amino acids. The CDR3, as DNA: TGTGCCATCGGTGGACAGGCGAACACTGAAGCTTTCTTT. Translated: CAIGGQANTEAFF.

This clone showed up just a few times. V usage is TRBV5-5 and J usage is TRBJ2-7, with D possibly TRBD1 on 6 matching bases. V was trimmed by 2 bases and J by 7 bases, leaving 10 bases between them. Germline loops: CDR1 SGHKS, CDR2 YYEKEE (reference sequence). CDR3 length: 12 amino acids. Written as DNA, the CDR3 is TGTGCCAGCAGCTTAACAGGGCTTGAGCAGTACTTC. Protein product: CASSLTGLEQYF.